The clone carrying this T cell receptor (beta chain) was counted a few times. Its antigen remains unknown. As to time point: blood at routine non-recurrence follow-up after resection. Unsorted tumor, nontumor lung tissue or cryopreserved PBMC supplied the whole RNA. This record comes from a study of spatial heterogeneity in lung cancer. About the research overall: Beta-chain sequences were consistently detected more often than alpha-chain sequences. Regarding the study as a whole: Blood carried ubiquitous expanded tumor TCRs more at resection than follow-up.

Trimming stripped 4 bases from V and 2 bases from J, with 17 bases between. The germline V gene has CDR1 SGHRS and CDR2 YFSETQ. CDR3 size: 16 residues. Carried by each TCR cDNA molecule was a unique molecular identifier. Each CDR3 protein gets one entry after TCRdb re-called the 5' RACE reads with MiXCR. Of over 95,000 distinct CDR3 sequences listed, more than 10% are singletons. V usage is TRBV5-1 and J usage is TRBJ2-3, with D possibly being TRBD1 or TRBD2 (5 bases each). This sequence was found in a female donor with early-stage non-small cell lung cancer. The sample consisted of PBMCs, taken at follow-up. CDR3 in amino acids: CASSPPGDPITDTQYF. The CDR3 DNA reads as TGCGCCAGCAGCCCCCCTGGGGACCCCATCACAGATACGCAGTATTTT.